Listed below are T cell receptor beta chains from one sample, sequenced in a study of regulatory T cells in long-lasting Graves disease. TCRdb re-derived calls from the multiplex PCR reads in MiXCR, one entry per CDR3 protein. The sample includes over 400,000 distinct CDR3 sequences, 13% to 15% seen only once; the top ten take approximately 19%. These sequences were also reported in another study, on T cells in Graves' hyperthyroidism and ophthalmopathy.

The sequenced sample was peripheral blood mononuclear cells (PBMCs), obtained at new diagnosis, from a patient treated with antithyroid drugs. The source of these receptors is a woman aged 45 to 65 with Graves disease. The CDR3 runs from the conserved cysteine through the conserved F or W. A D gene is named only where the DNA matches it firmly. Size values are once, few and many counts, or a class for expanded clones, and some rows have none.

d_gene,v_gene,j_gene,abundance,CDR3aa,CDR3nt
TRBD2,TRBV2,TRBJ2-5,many,CASSGLAGGRETQYF,TGTGCCAGCAGCGGACTAGCGGGAGGGCGGGAGACCCAGTACTTC
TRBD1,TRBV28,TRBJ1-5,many,CASSPDRVAGNQPQHF,TGTGCCAGCAGCCCGGACAGGGTCGCGGGCAATCAGCCCCAGCATTTT
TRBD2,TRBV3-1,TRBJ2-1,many,CASSQETSGRGEQFF,TGTGCCAGCAGCCAAGAAACTAGCGGGAGGGGTGAGCAGTTCTTC
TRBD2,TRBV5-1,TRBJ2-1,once,CASSLEAGGPWNEQFF,TGCGCCAGCAGCTTGGAGGCGGGAGGGCCCTGGAATGAGCAGTTCTTC
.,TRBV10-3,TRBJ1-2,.,CASSYRANAANYGYTF,TGTGCCAGCAGTTACAGAGCCAATGCTGCAAACTATGGCTACACCTTC
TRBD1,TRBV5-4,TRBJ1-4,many,CASSLQGTNEKLFF,TGTGCCAGCAGCTTACAGGGGACTAATGAAAAACTGTTTTTT
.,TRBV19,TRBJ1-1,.,CASSLLRDTNTEAFF,TGTGCCAGTAGTCTCCTTAGGGACACGAACACTGAAGCTTTCTTT
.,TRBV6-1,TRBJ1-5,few,CASSEAGYGGNQPQHF,TGTGCCAGCAGTGAAGCAGGGTACGGTGGCAATCAGCCCCAGCATTTT
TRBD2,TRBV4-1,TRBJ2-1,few,CASSQVRVMVAGGGGEQFF,TGCGCCAGCAGCCAAGTCCGGGTCATGGTAGCGGGAGGGGGTGGTGAGCAGTTCTTC
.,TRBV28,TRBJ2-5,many,CARPREFREQETQYF,TGTGCCAGACCCCGTGAATTTCGGGAACAAGAGACCCAGTACTTC
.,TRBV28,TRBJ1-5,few,CASRSGYYSNQPQHF,TGTGCCAGCAGGTCAGGTTATTATAGCAATCAGCCCCAGCATTTT
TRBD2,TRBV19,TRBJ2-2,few,CASSIRASGRFDSGELFF,TGTGCCAGTAGTATCCGTGCTAGCGGGAGATTTGACTCCGGGGAGCTGTTTTTT
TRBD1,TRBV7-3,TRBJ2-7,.,CASSLKGQGNHEQYF,TGTGCCAGCAGCTTAAAAGGACAGGGGAACCACGAGCAGTACTTC
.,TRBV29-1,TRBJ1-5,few,CSVSAGGGEEPQHF,TGCAGCGTTAGTGCCGGAGGGGGGGAAGAGCCCCAGCATTTT
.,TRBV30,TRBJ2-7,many,CAWSVNRYYEQYF,TGTGCCTGGAGTGTAAACAGGTACTACGAGCAGTACTTC
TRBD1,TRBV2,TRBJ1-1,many,CASSSRQGAGTEAFF,TGTGCCAGCAGTTCTCGACAGGGGGCCGGGACTGAAGCTTTCTTT
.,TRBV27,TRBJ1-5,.,CASSLFVEPQHF,TGTGCCAGCAGTTTATTTGTCGAGCCCCAGCATTTT
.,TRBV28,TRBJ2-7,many,CASSTGTPLEQYF,TGTGCCAGCAGTACCGGGACTCCCCTCGAGCAGTACTTC
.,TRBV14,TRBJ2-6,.,CASSPRGISGANVLTF,TGTGCCAGCAGTCCCAGGGGCATCTCTGGGGCCAACGTCCTGACTTTC
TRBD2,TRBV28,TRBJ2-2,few,CASSPGGAFTSAGGRGTGELFF,TGTGCCAGCAGTCCGGGGGGAGCGTTTACATCCGCGGGAGGGCGGGGCACCGGGGAGCTGTTTTTT
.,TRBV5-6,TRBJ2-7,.,CASSFFHEISTASGEQYF,TGTGCCAGCAGCTTCTTCCATGAAATTAGTACGGCCTCGGGAGAGCAGTACTTC
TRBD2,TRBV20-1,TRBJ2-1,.,CSARVGLAGGFLYNEQFF,TGCAGTGCTAGAGTGGGACTAGCGGGAGGATTTCTTTACAATGAGCAGTTCTTC
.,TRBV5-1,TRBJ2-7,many,CASSFGTKDEQYF,TGCGCCAGCAGCTTTGGGACAAAGGACGAGCAGTACTTC